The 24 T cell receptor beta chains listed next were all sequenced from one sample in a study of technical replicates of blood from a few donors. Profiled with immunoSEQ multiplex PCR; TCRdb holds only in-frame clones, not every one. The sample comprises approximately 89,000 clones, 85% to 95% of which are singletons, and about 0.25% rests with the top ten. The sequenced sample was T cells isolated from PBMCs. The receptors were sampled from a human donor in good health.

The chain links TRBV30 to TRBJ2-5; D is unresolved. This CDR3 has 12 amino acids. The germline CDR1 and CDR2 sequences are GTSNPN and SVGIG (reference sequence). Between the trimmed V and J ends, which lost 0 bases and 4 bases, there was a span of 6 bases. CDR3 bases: TGTGCCTGGAGTGTCGGCGGAGAGACCCAGTACTTC. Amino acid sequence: CAWSVGGETQYF.

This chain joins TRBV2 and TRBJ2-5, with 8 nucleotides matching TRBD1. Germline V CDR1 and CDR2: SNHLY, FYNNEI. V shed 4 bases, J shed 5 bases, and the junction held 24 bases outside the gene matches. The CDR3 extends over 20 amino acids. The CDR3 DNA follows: TGTGCCAGCAGTGGGCCCATGATTGGTCGAGACAGGGGCCCGATGGAGACCCAGTACTTC. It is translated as CASSGPMIGRDRGPMETQYF. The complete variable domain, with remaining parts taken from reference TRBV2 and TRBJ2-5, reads EPEVTQTPSHQVTQMGQEVILRCVPISNHLYFYWYRQILGQKVEFLVSFYNNEISEKSEIFDDQFSVERPDGSNFTLKIRSTKLEDSAMYFCASSGPMIGRDRGPMETQYFGPGTRLLVL.

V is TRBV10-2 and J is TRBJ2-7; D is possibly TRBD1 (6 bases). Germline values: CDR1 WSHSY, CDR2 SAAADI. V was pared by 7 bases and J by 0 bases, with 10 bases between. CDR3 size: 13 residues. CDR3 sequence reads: CASTEGVSYEQYF. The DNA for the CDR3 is TGCGCCAGCACCGAGGGGGTCTCCTACGAGCAGTACTTC.

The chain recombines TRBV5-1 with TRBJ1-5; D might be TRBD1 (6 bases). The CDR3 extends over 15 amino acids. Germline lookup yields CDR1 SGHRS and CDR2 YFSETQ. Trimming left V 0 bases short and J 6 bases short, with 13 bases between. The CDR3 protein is CASSLVAGDGQPQHF. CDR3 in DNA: TGCGCCAGCAGCTTGGTAGCAGGGGACGGTCAGCCCCAGCATTTT.

The CDR3 spells CASSPRDSQYSYEQYF. DNA for the CDR3: TGTGCCAGCAGTCCCCGGGACAGCCAATACTCCTACGAGCAGTACTTC. The gene calls are TRBV27 and TRBJ2-7, with TRBD1 matching 7 bases. The CDR3 totals 16 residues. V dropped 5 bases and J dropped 0; count of bases not matched to a gene: 10. Germline V gives CDR1 MNHEY, CDR2 SMNVEV (reference sequence).

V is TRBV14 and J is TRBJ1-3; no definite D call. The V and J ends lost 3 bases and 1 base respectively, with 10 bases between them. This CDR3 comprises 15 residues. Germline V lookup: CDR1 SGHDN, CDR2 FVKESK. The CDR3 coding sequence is TGTGCCAGCAGCCATTGGGGAGTTTCTGGAAACACCATATATTTT. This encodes CASSHWGVSGNTIYF.

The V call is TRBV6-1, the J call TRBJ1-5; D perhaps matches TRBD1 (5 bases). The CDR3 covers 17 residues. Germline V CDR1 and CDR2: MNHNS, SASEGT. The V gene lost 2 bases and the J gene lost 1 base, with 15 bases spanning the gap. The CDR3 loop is CASSENIWGQSNQPQHF. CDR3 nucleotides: TGTGCCAGCAGTGAAAATATTTGGGGCCAGAGCAATCAGCCCCAGCATTTT.

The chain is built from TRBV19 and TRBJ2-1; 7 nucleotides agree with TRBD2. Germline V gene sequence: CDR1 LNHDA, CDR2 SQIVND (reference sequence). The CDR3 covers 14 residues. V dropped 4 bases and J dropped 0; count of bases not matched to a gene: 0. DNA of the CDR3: TGTGCCAGTAGTAGCGGGAGCTCCTACAATGAGCAGTTCTTC. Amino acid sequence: CASSSGSSYNEQFF.

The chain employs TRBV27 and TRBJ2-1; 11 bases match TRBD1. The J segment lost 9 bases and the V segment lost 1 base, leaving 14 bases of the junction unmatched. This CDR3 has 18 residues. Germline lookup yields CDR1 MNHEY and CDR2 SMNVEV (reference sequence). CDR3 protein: CASSLLSGWGQGDSEQFF. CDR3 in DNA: TGTGCCAGCAGTTTATTGAGTGGGTGGGGACAGGGGGATAGTGAGCAGTTCTTC.

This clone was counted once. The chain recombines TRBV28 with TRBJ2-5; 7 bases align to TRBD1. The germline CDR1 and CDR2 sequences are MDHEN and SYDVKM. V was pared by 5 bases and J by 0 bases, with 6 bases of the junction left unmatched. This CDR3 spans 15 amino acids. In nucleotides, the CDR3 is TGTGCCAGCAGTCCGGCCGACAGGGACCAAGAGACCCAGTACTTC. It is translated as CASSPADRDQETQYF.

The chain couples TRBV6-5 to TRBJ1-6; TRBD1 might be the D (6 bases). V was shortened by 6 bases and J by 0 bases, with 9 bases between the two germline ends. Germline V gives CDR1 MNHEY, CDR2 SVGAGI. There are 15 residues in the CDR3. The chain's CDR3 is CASRLGGSYNSPLHF. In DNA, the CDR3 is TGTGCCAGCAGGTTAGGGGGCTCCTATAATTCACCCCTCCACTTT.

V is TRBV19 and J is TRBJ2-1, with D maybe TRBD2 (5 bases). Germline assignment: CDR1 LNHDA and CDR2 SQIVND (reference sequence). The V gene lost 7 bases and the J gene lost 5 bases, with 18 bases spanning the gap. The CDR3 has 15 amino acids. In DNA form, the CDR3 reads TGTGCCAGTAAAAGAACAGCGGTTATAGACAATGAGCAGTTCTTC. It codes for CASKRTAVIDNEQFF. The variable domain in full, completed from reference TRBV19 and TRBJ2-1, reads DGGITQSPKYLFRKEGQNVTLSCEQNLNHDAMYWYRQDPGQGLRLIYYSQIVNDFQKGDIAEGYSVSREKKESFPLTVTSAQKNPTAFYLCASKRTAVIDNEQFFGPGTRLTVL.

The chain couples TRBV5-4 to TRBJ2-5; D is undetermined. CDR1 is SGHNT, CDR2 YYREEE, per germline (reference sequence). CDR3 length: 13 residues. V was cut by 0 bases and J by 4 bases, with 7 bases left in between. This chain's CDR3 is CASSLVPGETQYF. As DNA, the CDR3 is TGTGCCAGCAGCTTGGTTCCGGGAGAGACCCAGTACTTC.

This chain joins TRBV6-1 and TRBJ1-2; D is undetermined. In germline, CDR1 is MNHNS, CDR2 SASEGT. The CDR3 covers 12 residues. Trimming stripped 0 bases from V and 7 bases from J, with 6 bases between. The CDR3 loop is CASSEAPTGYTF. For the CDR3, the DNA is TGTGCCAGCAGTGAAGCTCCTACTGGCTACACCTTC.

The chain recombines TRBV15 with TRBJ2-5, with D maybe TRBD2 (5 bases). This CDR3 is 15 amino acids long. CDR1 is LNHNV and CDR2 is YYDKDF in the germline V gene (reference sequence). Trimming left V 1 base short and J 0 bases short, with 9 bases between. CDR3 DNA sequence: TGTGCCACCAGCAGAGGGACGGGGTACCAAGAGACCCAGTACTTC. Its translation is CATSRGTGYQETQYF.

CDR3 DNA sequence: TGCAGCGTTGAAAGGATCGGCGCCAAGACAGGGGTTGGAAAGTACACCTTC. Translated: CSVERIGAKTGVGKYTF. The chain employs TRBV29-1 and TRBJ1-2; the match to TRBD1 covers 8 bases. The CDR3 length is 17 residues. J was trimmed by 11 bases and V by 2 bases; bases with no gene match: 22. Germline V lookup: CDR1 SQVTM, CDR2 ANQGSEA.

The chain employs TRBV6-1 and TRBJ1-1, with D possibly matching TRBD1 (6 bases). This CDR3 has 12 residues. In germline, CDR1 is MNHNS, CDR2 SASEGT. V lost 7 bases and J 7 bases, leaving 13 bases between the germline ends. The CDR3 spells CASTPQGLEAFF. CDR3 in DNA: TGTGCCAGCACCCCACAGGGCCTTGAAGCTTTCTTT.

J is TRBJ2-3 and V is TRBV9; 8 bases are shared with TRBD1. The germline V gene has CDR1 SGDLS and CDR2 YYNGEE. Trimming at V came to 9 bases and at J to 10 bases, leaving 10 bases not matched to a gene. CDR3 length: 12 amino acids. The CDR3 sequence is CATSTGEEAQYF. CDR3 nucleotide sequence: TGTGCCACCTCGACAGGGGAGGAGGCGCAGTATTTT.

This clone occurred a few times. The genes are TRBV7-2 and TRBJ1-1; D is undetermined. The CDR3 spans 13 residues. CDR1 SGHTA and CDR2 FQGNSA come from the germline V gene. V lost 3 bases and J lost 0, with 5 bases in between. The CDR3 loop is CASSFKLNTEAFF. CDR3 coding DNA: TGTGCCAGCAGCTTTAAGCTGAACACTGAAGCTTTCTTT.

The CDR3: CASSLAGRTREQFF. The CDR3 bases are TGTGCCAGCAGTTTAGCGGGAAGGACGAGGGAGCAGTTCTTC. The genes are TRBV27 and TRBJ2-1; weak D call: TRBD2 (6 bases). V shed 2 bases and J shed 10 bases, with 15 bases lying between them. This CDR3 is 14 amino acids long. Germline CDR1 is MNHEY and CDR2 is SMNVEV (reference sequence).

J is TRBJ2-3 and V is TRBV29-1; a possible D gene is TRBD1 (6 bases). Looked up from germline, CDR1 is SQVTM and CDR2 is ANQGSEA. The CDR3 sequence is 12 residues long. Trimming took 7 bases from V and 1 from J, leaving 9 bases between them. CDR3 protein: CSARTGTDTQYF. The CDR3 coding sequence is TGCAGCGCCCGGACAGGCACAGATACGCAGTATTTT.

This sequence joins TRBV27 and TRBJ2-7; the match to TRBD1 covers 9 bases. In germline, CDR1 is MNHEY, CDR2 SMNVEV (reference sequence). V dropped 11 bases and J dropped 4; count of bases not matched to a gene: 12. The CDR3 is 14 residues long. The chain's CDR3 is CASGPGTGIYEQYF. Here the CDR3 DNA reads TGTGCCTCGGGCCCCGGGACAGGGATTTACGAGCAGTACTTC.

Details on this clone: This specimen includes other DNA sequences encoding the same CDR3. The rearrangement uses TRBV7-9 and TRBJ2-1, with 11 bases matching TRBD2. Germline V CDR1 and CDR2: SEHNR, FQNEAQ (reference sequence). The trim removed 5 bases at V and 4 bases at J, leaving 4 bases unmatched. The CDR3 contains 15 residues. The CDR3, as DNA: TGTGCCAGCAGCGACGGGACTAGCGGTTACAATGAGCAGTTCTTC. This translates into CASSDGTSGYNEQFF. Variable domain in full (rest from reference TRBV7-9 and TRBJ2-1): DTGVSQNPRHKITKRGQNVTFRCDPISEHNRLYWYRQTLGQGPEFLTYFQNEAQLEKSRLLSDRFSAERPKGSFSTLEIQRTEQGDSAMYLCASSDGTSGYNEQFFGPGTRLTVL.

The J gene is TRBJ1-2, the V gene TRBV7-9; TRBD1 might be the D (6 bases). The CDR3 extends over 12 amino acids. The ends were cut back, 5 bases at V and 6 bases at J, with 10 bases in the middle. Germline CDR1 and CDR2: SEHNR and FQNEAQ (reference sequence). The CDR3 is CASSRNRDGYTF. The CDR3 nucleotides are TGTGCCAGCAGCAGAAACAGGGATGGCTACACCTTC.